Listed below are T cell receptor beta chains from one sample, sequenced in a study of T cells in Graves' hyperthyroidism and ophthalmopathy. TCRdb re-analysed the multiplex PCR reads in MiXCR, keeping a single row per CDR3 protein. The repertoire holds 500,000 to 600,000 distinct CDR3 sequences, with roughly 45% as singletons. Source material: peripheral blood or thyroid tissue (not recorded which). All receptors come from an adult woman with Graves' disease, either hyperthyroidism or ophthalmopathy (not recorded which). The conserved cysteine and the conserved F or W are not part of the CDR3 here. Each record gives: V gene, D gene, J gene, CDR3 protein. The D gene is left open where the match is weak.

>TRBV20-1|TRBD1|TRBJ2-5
SATGTGGWETQY
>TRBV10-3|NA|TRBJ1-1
AISEEGMMEKAEAF
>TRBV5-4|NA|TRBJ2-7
ASTRDSFYEQY
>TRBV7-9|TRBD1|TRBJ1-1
ASSHRDRHPNTEAF
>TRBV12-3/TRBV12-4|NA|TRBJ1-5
ASRPGPNQPQH
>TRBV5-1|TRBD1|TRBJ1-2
ASSPGQPNYGYT
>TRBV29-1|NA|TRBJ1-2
SVEDQGDRRGYT
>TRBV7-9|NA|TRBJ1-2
ASSSDSAGYT
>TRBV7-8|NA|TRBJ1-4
ASSLERATNEKLF
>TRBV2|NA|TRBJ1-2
ASSEIPEYYGYT
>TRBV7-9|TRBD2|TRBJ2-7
ASSHLAESLYEQY
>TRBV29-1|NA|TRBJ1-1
SAPGLGGTEAF
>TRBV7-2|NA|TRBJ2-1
ASLYGGVGEQF
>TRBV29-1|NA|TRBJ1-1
SVAGWKTEAF
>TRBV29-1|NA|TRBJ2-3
SVEKSTDTQY
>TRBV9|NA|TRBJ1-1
ASSVRTENTEAF
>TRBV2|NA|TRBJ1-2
ASSTSGTYGYT
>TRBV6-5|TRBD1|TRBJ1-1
ASSSVRLRGPGTEAF
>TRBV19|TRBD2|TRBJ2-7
ATRRSGSGWQY
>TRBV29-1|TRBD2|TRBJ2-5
SAKISGSGETQY
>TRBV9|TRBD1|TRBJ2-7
ASSSLSLRDSRREQY
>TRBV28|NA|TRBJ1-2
ASYRFYGYT